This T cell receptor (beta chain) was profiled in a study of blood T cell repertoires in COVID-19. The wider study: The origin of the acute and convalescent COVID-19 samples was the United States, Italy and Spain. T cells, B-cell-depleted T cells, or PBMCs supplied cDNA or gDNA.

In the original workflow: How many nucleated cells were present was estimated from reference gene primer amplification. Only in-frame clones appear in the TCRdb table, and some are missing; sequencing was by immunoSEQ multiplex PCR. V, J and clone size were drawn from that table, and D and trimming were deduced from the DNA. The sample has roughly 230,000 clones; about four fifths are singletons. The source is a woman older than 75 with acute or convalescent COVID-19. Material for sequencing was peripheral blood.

CDR3 nucleotides: TGCAGCGTTCATATAACAGGGATGAACACTGAAGCTTTCTTT. This gives the protein CSVHITGMNTEAFF. The chain couples TRBV29-1 to TRBJ1-1, with D maybe TRBD1 (6 bases). The V and J ends lost 5 bases and 0 bases respectively, with 13 bases between them. The germline V gene has CDR1 SQVTM and CDR2 ANQGSEA. The CDR3 loop spans 14 amino acids.